This record looks at one T cell receptor (beta chain) sequence and its context. What it binds is unknown. Trimming cost V 5 bases and J 14 bases; bases outside gene matches: 11. In germline, CDR1 is PRHDT, CDR2 FYEKMQ (reference sequence). The CDR3 loop spans 13 amino acids. The source of the sample is a study of cytomegalovirus exposure and HLA in healthy donors. The wider study: Early on, a data release was issued that held 65 million to 100 million unique TCRs from HLA-typed donors.

Findings and caveats of the study: Researchers reported from a later analysis that most CMV-associated TCR beta chains appeared HLA-restricted. In an earlier analysis, in some 540 donors, most V segments appeared productive either ~90% or ~30% of the time.

Researchers ran the PCR with 60 Vbeta and 13 Jbeta primers. Here immunoSEQ multiplex PCR was the method, and the copy in TCRdb shows in-frame clones only, minus some. The top ten clones hold around 17% of a sample with approximately 65,000 clones, 65% to 80% of them seen once. The rearrangement joins TRBV13 to TRBJ1-2; 10 nucleotides align to TRBD1. The clonotype originates from a man in his forties in good health and CMV-seropositive. The sample consisted of PBMCs. The CDR3 nucleotides read TGTGCCAGCAGCATGACAGGGGGCGGGGGTAGAACCTTC. It translates to CASSMTGGGGRTF.